What follows describes a single T cell receptor beta chain. The antigen is undetermined. This sample stems from a study of CD8 T cells in ankylosing spondylitis. Quantitative 5'-RACE was performed with molecular barcodes, and it yielded the TCR beta libraries. TCRdb analysed the 5' RACE reads with MiXCR anew, one entry per CDR3 protein. This sample has about 220,000 distinct CDR3 sequences; 20% to 30% occur once, and the top ten carry under 8%. Study-level points and caveats: Several highly homologous variants made up a TCR beta motif that seemed to typify ankylosing spondylitis blood. The clones that were linked to disease were reported to be significantly enriched in matched synovial fluid samples from ankylosing spondylitis patients.

This TCR came from a male donor with ankylosing spondylitis or in good health (not recorded which). Sequencing used blood, either unsorted or a sorted T cell fraction (not recorded which).

The CDR3 region is CASSPHGGRGEKLFF. CDR3 DNA: TGTGCCAGCAGTCCCCACGGGGGCAGGGGTGAAAAACTGTTTTTT. The rearrangement joins TRBV12-3 or TRBV12-4 to TRBJ1-4, with a possible D match to TRBD1 (6 bases). This CDR3 is built from 15 residues. Trimming took 5 bases from V and 7 from J, leaving 17 bases between them.